The present TCR beta chain was sequenced within a study of T cells in Graves' hyperthyroidism and ophthalmopathy. Study as a whole: Peripheral blood sampling occurred at initial diagnosis, before any treatment.

This clonotype occurred a few times. The antigen remains undetermined. V lost 5 bases and J lost 4; bases outside the gene matches: 4. Germline V gives CDR1 SNHLY, CDR2 FYNNEI. There are 15 residues in the CDR3. There were TCR beta CDR3 regions amplified from RNA transcripts. During a first-round RT-PCR of the TCR CDR3, the HTBI primer set was used. TCRdb itself ran the multiplex PCR reads through MiXCR, one entry per CDR3 protein. The repertoire has under 550,000 distinct CDR3 sequences, roughly an eighth of them found once; the top ten carry 4% to 6.5%. Any patient presenting with uncontrolled infection, other autoimmune disease, pregnancy or lactation was left out. Points from the study as a whole: Blood samples included most of the expanded thyroid clonotypes exceeding 0.001. The model predicted ophthalmopathy a median roughly six months before onset.

The chain recombines TRBV2 with TRBJ2-1; 11 nucleotides align to TRBD2. This receptor was taken from a woman younger than 35 with Graves' hyperthyroidism. Sequenced input: blood. The CDR3 is CASSPTSGAYNEQFF. For the CDR3, the DNA is TGTGCCAGCAGTCCGACTAGCGGGGCATACAATGAGCAGTTCTTC.